A selection of T cell receptor beta chains follows, all from one sample in a study of blood T cells in healthy people across ages. TCRdb reanalysed the 5' RACE reads using MiXCR and keeps one entry per CDR3 protein. The top ten clones hold less than 9.5% of a sample with 1.5 million to 2 million distinct CDR3 sequences, 28% of them seen once. Specimen: blood. The receptors were sampled from a woman aged 25-40 years in good health. Each CDR3 is given with its conserved first and last residue. The D gene is left open where the match is weak. Expanded clones are given a class, and other clones once, few, many or no size at all.

CDR3 length	clone size	V gene	D gene	J gene	CDR3 protein	CDR3 DNA
13	.	TRBV28	.	TRBJ1-4	CASSLGRARGLFF	TGTGCCAGCAGTTTGGGCAGGGCAAGGGGACTGTTTTTT
14	.	TRBV5-1	.	TRBJ1-2	CASSLVQGSRGYTF	TGCGCCAGCAGCTTGGTACAGGGCTCTCGGGGCTACACCTTC
16	few	TRBV5-1	.	TRBJ2-5	CASSQNDVGEEETQYF	TGCGCCAGCAGCCAAAACGACGTCGGGGAAGAAGAGACCCAGTACTTC
13	.	TRBV6-2/TRBV6-3	.	TRBJ2-1	CASRYSFYNEQFF	TGTGCCAGCAGGTACTCATTTTACAATGAGCAGTTCTTC
15	.	TRBV9	.	TRBJ1-1	CASSAHTEIGTEAFF	TGTGCCAGCAGCGCGCACACTGAGATAGGCACTGAAGCTTTCTTT
14	few	TRBV6-5	TRBD1	TRBJ1-1	CASTKGTGGTEAFF	TGTGCCAGCACCAAAGGGACAGGGGGCACTGAGGCTTTCTTT
15	.	TRBV6-1	TRBD1	TRBJ2-1	CASSSGTARHNEQFF	TGTGCCAGCAGTTCGGGGACAGCGCGACACAATGAGCAGTTCTTC
13	.	TRBV29-1	.	TRBJ2-3	CSVVKGNTDTQYF	TGCAGCGTTGTAAAGGGAAACACAGATACGCAGTATTTT
12	few	TRBV29-1	.	TRBJ2-5	CSVGDGGETRYF	TGCAGCGTTGGTGATGGGGGAGAGACCCGGTACTTC
11	.	TRBV12-3/TRBV12-4	.	TRBJ1-1	CASSQGFEAFF	TGTGCCAGCAGTCAAGGGTTTGAAGCTTTCTTT
15	.	TRBV10-3	TRBD1	TRBJ2-1	CAISERDSSYNEQFF	TGTGCCATCAGCGAACGGGACAGTTCCTACAATGAGCAGTTCTTC
13	.	TRBV15	TRBD1	TRBJ1-1	CATDRGFGTEAFF	TGTGCCACAGACAGGGGGTTCGGCACTGAAGCTTTCTTT
15	.	TRBV5-5	.	TRBJ1-2	CASSLTQPGDYGYTF	TGTGCCAGCAGCTTAACGCAACCCGGGGACTATGGCTACACCTTC
15	many	TRBV9	.	TRBJ2-5	CASSVATMYQETQYF	TGTGCCAGCAGCGTAGCGACCATGTACCAAGAGACCCAGTACTTC
15	many	TRBV5-1	.	TRBJ1-5	CASSLDQGSNQPQHF	TGCGCCAGCAGCTTGGATCAGGGAAGCAATCAGCCCCAGCATTTT
16	few	TRBV3-1	.	TRBJ2-3	CASSQDLGHHTDTQYF	TGTGCCAGCAGCCAAGATCTAGGACACCACACAGATACGCAGTATTTT
13	many	TRBV29-1	TRBD1	TRBJ2-3	CSVRTGDTDTQYF	TGCAGCGTTCGGACAGGAGACACAGATACGCAGTATTTT
14	once	TRBV30	.	TRBJ1-2	CAWTPFRDPYGYTF	TGTGCCTGGACGCCGTTTAGGGATCCTTATGGCTACACCTTC
16	once	TRBV4-3	TRBD1	TRBJ1-2	CASSPTTGQAFYGYTF	TGCGCCAGCAGCCCTACAACGGGACAGGCATTCTATGGCTACACCTTC
13	once	TRBV7-9	.	TRBJ2-5	CASGLSQHWEQYF	TGTGCCAGCGGCTTATCCCAACATTGGGAGCAGTACTTC
14	.	TRBV7-2	.	TRBJ2-6	CASSLVPVANVLTF	TGTGCCAGCAGCTTAGTGCCCGTGGCCAACGTCCTGACTTTC
15	.	TRBV24-1	TRBD2	TRBJ2-1	CATSASGTSGNEQFF	TGTGCCACCAGTGCTTCCGGGACTAGCGGCAATGAGCAGTTCTTC